The next 27 T cell receptor beta chains were all read from a single sample in a study of shared clonotypes between healthy human individuals. Clones were read by immunoSEQ multiplex PCR, and TCRdb kept only the in-frame ones, dropping some. The sample contains 1,400,000 or so clones, around 98.5% of which appear only once. The sequenced sample was naive CD4+ T cells sorted from blood. Stated subset: CD45RA+ positively selected. The receptors derive from a man aged 25 to 40 in good health.

The chain uses TRBV18 and TRBJ2-7; TRBD1 matches at 8 bases. The length of the CDR3 is 14 residues. V lost 3 bases and J lost 1; bases outside the gene matches: 2. Germline V gene lookup returns CDR1 KGHSH and CDR2 LQKENI. CDR3 coding DNA: TGTGCCAGCTCACCCCGGGACAGGTCCTACGAGCAGTACTTC. It codes for CASSPRDRSYEQYF. The whole variable domain, remainder taken from reference TRBV18 and TRBJ2-7, is NAGVMQNPRHLVRRRGQEARLRCSPMKGHSHVYWYRQLPEEGLKFMVYLQKENIIDESGMPKERFSAEFPKEGPSILRIQQVVRGDSAAYFCASSPRDRSYEQYFGPGTRLTVT.

The count of this clone is one. This chain connects TRBV4-3 to TRBJ2-6; 7 bases line up with TRBD2. The CDR3 contains 17 residues. The germline V gene encodes CDR1 LGHNA and CDR2 YSLEER. After removal of 1 base from V and 1 base from J, the junction contained 4 bases not matched to a gene. DNA for the CDR3: TGCGCCAGCAGCCAAGGGACGGGGGGATCTGGGGCCAACGTCCTGACTTTC. Protein product: CASSQGTGGSGANVLTF.

This rearrangement joins TRBV6-1 to TRBJ1-2; no clear D. The CDR3 length is 10 residues. V dropped 5 bases and J dropped 4 bases, with 2 bases sitting between them. The V gene's germline CDR1 is MNHNS and CDR2 SASEGT. CDR3 residues: CASSFYGYTF. In DNA form, the CDR3 reads TGTGCCAGCAGTTTCTATGGCTACACCTTC.

The V and J genes are TRBV6-6 and TRBJ2-7; 7 nucleotides match TRBD1. From germline, CDR1 is MNHNY and CDR2 SVGAGI (reference sequence). Losses at the gene ends were 6 bases for V and 4 bases for J; bases not matched to a gene: 6. CDR3 length: 13 amino acids. The CDR3 is CASRLGTEYEQYF. For the CDR3, the DNA is TGTGCCAGCAGACTAGGGACAGAATACGAGCAGTACTTC.

The chain couples TRBV6-5 to TRBJ1-1; D gene uncertain. Trimming shortened V by 7 bases and J by 3 bases, and 15 bases separated the two germline ends. The CDR3 is made up of 14 amino acids. Germline loops: CDR1 MNHEY, CDR2 SVGAGI. CDR3 sequence reads: CASIGVVGHTEAFF. The CDR3, as DNA: TGTGCCAGCATTGGTGTGGTTGGGCACACTGAAGCTTTCTTT.

The chain combines TRBV30 with TRBJ1-1, with D uncertain. Trimming stripped 7 bases from V and 11 bases from J, with 17 bases between. The CDR3 is 11 residues long. CDR1 is GTSNPN and CDR2 is SVGIG in the germline V gene (reference sequence). The CDR3 spells CAFAGGPGAFF. CDR3 bases: TGTGCCTTTGCTGGTGGACCTGGCGCTTTCTTT.

The chain is built from TRBV18 and TRBJ1-2; D call uncertain. The CDR3 contains 14 residues. V lost 2 bases and J 8 bases, leaving 15 bases between the germline ends. Looked up from germline, CDR1 is KGHSH and CDR2 is LQKENI. The CDR3 is CASSPTDMDEGYTF. CDR3 sequence (DNA): TGTGCCAGCTCACCAACCGACATGGATGAAGGCTACACCTTC.

V usage is TRBV4-1 and J usage is TRBJ2-7; 10 nucleotides line up with TRBD2. CDR1 MGHRA and CDR2 YSYEKL come from the germline V gene. The CDR3 is 18 amino acids. V gave up 0 bases and J gave up 6 bases; unmatched junction bases: 14. The CDR3 is CASSQELGHGRLAGEQYF. DNA for the CDR3: TGCGCCAGCAGCCAAGAGCTGGGGCATGGGAGACTAGCGGGCGAGCAGTACTTC.

This sequence joins TRBV27 and TRBJ2-7; TRBD1 aligns across 8 bases. Germline lookup yields CDR1 MNHEY and CDR2 SMNVEV (reference sequence). Germline trimming cut 5 bases from V and 3 bases from J; bases unmatched to any gene: 9. The CDR3 is 15 residues long. CDR3 residues: CASSRSPDRGYEQYF. The CDR3 DNA follows: TGTGCCAGCAGTAGATCTCCCGACAGGGGCTACGAGCAGTACTTC.

The V and J genes are TRBV14 and TRBJ2-1; 7 nucleotides align to TRBD1. After removal of 4 bases from V and 2 bases from J, the junction contained 2 bases not matched to a gene. Germline V lookup: CDR1 SGHDN, CDR2 FVKESK. The CDR3 has 14 residues. The CDR3 region is CASSRGGTYNEQFF. The CDR3 coding sequence is TGTGCCAGCAGCCGAGGGGGCACCTACAATGAGCAGTTCTTC.

For this clone: One junction end does not reproduce the germline sequence, and a read error may be involved. The V and J genes are TRBV27 and TRBJ1-4; D may be TRBD1 (5 bases). There are 16 residues in the CDR3. Germline V gives CDR1 MNHEY, CDR2 SMNVEV (reference sequence). The CDR3 nucleotides read TGTGCCAGCGGTTTCTTGACAGCTGCAACTAATGAAAAACTGTTTTTT. Its protein product is CASGFLTAATNEKLFF.

The genes are TRBV5-1 and TRBJ2-7, with 12 nucleotides matching TRBD2. This CDR3 region has 16 residues. After removal of 2 bases from V and 1 base from J, the junction contained 4 bases not matched to a gene. Per germline, CDR1 SGHRS and CDR2 YFSETQ. This chain's CDR3 is CASSFGTSGRSYEQYF. DNA of the CDR3: TGCGCCAGCAGCTTCGGGACTAGCGGGCGATCCTACGAGCAGTACTTC.

J is TRBJ1-5 and V is TRBV7-9; unclear D gene. The CDR3 spans 13 residues. Trimming took off 5 bases at V and 5 bases at J, with 10 bases between the two ends. Germline CDR1 is SEHNR and CDR2 is FQNEAQ (reference sequence). DNA of the CDR3: TGTGCCAGCAGCCCGGACGTTTATCAGCCCCAGCATTTT. Translating it yields CASSPDVYQPQHF.

The rearrangement joins TRBV5-5 to TRBJ2-2, with TRBD2 matching over 7 bases. Losses at the gene ends were 2 bases for V and 3 bases for J; bases not matched to a gene: 7. CDR1 and CDR2 from the germline V gene are SGHKS and YYEKEE (reference sequence). The CDR3 consists of 16 residues. CDR3 loop: CASSFGSGGYTGELFF. The CDR3 bases are TGTGCCAGCAGCTTCGGGTCGGGAGGATACACCGGGGAGCTGTTTTTT.

This chain joins TRBV7-2 and TRBJ2-2; possible D gene TRBD2, 5 bases. Per germline, CDR1 SGHTA and CDR2 FQGNSA. This CDR3 is 14 amino acids long. Trimming shortened V by 10 bases and J by 5 bases, and 17 bases separated the two germline ends. The CDR3: CAIGGRVNTGELFF. The CDR3 DNA is TGTGCCATTGGTGGGCGGGTAAATACCGGGGAGCTGTTTTTT.

The chain joins TRBV27 to TRBJ2-7; either TRBD1 or TRBD2 may fit D (5 bases each). Trimming took off 5 bases at V and 0 bases at J, with 14 bases between the two ends. CDR1 and CDR2 from the germline V gene are MNHEY and SMNVEV (reference sequence). The CDR3 has 15 amino acids. In nucleotides, the CDR3 is TGTGCCAGCAGTCCGAGGGGAACCCTCTCCTACGAGCAGTACTTC. Its protein is CASSPRGTLSYEQYF.

V usage is TRBV5-4 and J usage is TRBJ2-2; 9 positions agree with TRBD1. Germline values: CDR1 SGHNT, CDR2 YYREEE (reference sequence). Trimming took 5 bases from V and 6 from J; bases not matched to a gene: 14. The CDR3 runs to 17 residues. The CDR3 reads CASRPKPGQGAPGELFF. The CDR3, as DNA: TGTGCCAGCAGGCCCAAACCGGGACAGGGAGCACCCGGGGAGCTGTTTTTT.

The chain employs TRBV29-1 and TRBJ2-7, with TRBD2 as a possible D gene (6 bases). V was clipped by 6 bases and J by 2 bases, with 11 bases between them. Per germline, CDR1 SQVTM and CDR2 ANQGSEA. The CDR3 runs 12 residues. The CDR3, as DNA: TGCAGCGTCATGACTAGGGCCTACGAGCAGTACTTC. It translates to CSVMTRAYEQYF.

The chain links TRBV9 to TRBJ2-1, with 11 bases aligning to TRBD2. V dropped 3 bases and J dropped 10; count of bases not matched to a gene: 12. The CDR3 is 16 residues long. CDR1 is SGDLS, CDR2 YYNGEE, per germline. CDR3 residues: CASSEWWLAGGQEQFF. The CDR3 bases are TGTGCCAGCAGCGAGTGGTGGCTAGCGGGGGGCCAGGAGCAGTTCTTC.

This clone has just one count. The V and J genes are TRBV27 and TRBJ2-3; possible D gene TRBD2, 5 bases. Trimming removed 1 base from V and 0 bases from J, with 29 bases in between. This CDR3 contains 22 residues. Germline lookup yields CDR1 MNHEY and CDR2 SMNVEV (reference sequence). The CDR3 DNA reads as TGTGCCAGCAGTTTATTAAGGCAAAACCTTAACTTCGGGCTAGCAAGCACAGATACGCAGTATTTT. This sequence encodes CASSLLRQNLNFGLASTDTQYF.

The rearrangement links TRBV2 to TRBJ1-4; D not resolved. Germline V gene data show CDR1 as SNHLY and CDR2 as FYNNEI. V lost 0 bases to trimming and J lost 10 bases, with 9 bases between them. The CDR3 consists of 13 residues. The CDR3 loop reads CASSEALGGKLFF. Written as DNA, the CDR3 is TGTGCCAGCAGTGAAGCGCTTGGTGGAAAACTGTTTTTT.

This sequence joins TRBV9 and TRBJ2-1, with TRBD2 identical over 9 bases. Germline CDR1 SGDLS, CDR2 YYNGEE. The V and J ends lost 2 bases and 3 bases, in that order; junction bases with no gene match: 12. The length of the CDR3 is 18 residues. The CDR3 sequence is CASSVSFSLAGLYNEQFF. CDR3 DNA: TGTGCCAGCAGCGTCTCCTTCTCACTAGCGGGTCTCTACAATGAGCAGTTCTTC.

The gene calls are TRBV6-5 and TRBJ1-4; D is perhaps TRBD1 (5 bases). The CDR3 is 15 amino acids. The V gene's germline CDR1 is MNHEY and CDR2 SVGAGI. Trimming took off 5 bases at V and 8 bases at J, with 18 bases between the two ends. CDR3 DNA: TGTGCCAGCAGTCTGGGAGGGGTCAAAACCGAAAAACTGTTTTTT. Its translation: CASSLGGVKTEKLFF.

This sequence joins TRBV25-1 and TRBJ2-5; a possible D gene is TRBD2 (6 bases). Trimming removed 3 bases from V and 1 base from J, with 15 bases in between. Germline values: CDR1 MGHDK, CDR2 SYGVNS. The CDR3 runs to 16 residues. The CDR3 region is CASSEGGGTIQETQYF. In nucleotides, the CDR3 is TGTGCCAGCAGTGAGGGAGGCGGGACCATCCAAGAGACCCAGTACTTC.

This sequence joins TRBV18 and TRBJ1-2, with a tentative D call TRBD1 (6 bases). Germline loops: CDR1 KGHSH, CDR2 LQKENI. The CDR3 contains 13 residues. V dropped 5 bases and J dropped 4 bases, with 11 bases sitting between them. CDR3 sequence (DNA): TGTGCCAGCTCATCAGGACAGCCCTATGGCTACACCTTC. It is translated as CASSSGQPYGYTF.

A remark on this clone: Other DNA sequences in the sample encode the same CDR3. The rearrangement links TRBV5-1 to TRBJ1-1; 7 positions agree with TRBD1. CDR1 and CDR2 from the germline V gene are SGHRS and YFSETQ. The CDR3 spans 14 residues. V lost 2 bases, J lost 1 base, and 2 bases stayed unmatched. The CDR3 loop reads CASSLRTGNTEAFF. The CDR3 DNA reads as TGCGCCAGCAGCTTAAGGACAGGGAACACTGAAGCTTTCTTT.

The chain employs TRBV5-1 and TRBJ1-4; no clear D. CDR1 and CDR2 (germline): SGHRS, YFSETQ. V shed 0 bases and J shed 5 bases, with 8 bases lying between them. This CDR3 region has 14 residues. As DNA, the CDR3 is TGCGCCAGCAGCTTGGAATCAGCGAATGAAAAACTGTTTTTT. Protein product: CASSLESANEKLFF.